The entry below gives a single T cell receptor beta chain sequence along with its context. This CDR3 contains 12 residues. Germline CDR1 is MNHEY and CDR2 is SMNVEV (reference sequence). The V end was cut by 4 bases, the J end by 5 bases, with 8 bases between. Some clones are missing from TCRdb's copy, which holds only in-frame ones; the method was immunoSEQ multiplex PCR. The table records 300,000 to 400,000 clones, more than 85% of them present only once. The entry originates in a study of brain T cells in children with intractable seizures. Time point indicated: blood from clinic visit 5 months post-surgery; TSC patient then seizure free.

The origin of this receptor is a boy in the first two years of life with tuberous sclerosis and intractable seizures. This chain connects TRBV27 to TRBJ1-1; D is undetermined. Sequenced here: peripheral blood, sampled around 5 months after surgery. CDR3 nucleotide sequence: TGTGCCAGCAGTTCTTGGGGAACTGAAGCTTTCTTT. Translated: CASSSWGTEAFF.